These 18 T cell receptor beta chains were all obtained from the same sample, sequenced in a study of T-cell memory formation after mild COVID-19. Via MiXCR, TCRdb re-called the 5' RACE reads, giving one row per CDR3 protein. The repertoire includes about 170,000 distinct CDR3 sequences, roughly 13% of them detected once, and more than 3% sits in the top ten. Sequenced material: PBMCs or a T cell subset sorted from them (not recorded which). These receptors all stem from a man between 18 and 29 years old who had mild COVID-19 (a few samples of this study predate the infection). Cell type and time point are not known.

This clonotype was seen many times. The chain's CDR3 is CASSLQGGDTEAFF. The CDR3 nucleotides read TGTGCCAGCAGCTTACAGGGGGGAGACACTGAAGCTTTCTTT. The chain is built from TRBV7-2 and TRBJ1-1; 7 bases are shared with TRBD1. Germline trimming cut 2 bases from V and 3 bases from J; bases unmatched to any gene: 3. CDR3 length equals 14 residues. Germline assignment: CDR1 SGHTA and CDR2 FQGNSA.

A few counts support this clonotype. The gene calls are TRBV29-1 and TRBJ1-1; 7 nucleotides match TRBD1. The germline CDR1 and CDR2 sequences are SQVTM and ANQGSEA. The CDR3 loop spans 15 amino acids. The trim removed 5 bases at V and 4 bases at J, leaving 13 bases unmatched. The chain's CDR3 is CSVSLLLDRATEAFF. The CDR3 DNA is TGCAGCGTTTCCCTCCTCCTCGACAGGGCCACTGAAGCTTTCTTT. Using reference TRBV29-1 and TRBJ1-1 for the parts outside the CDR3, the full variable domain is SAVISQKPSRDICQRGTSLTIQCQVDSQVTMMFWYRQQPGQSLTLIATANQGSEATYESGFVIDKFPISRPNLTFSTLTVSNMSPEDSSIYLCSVSLLLDRATEAFFGQGTRLTVV.

The chain carries TRBV5-1 and TRBJ1-1; the D gene is possibly TRBD1 (5 bases). Germline V gene sequence: CDR1 SGHRS, CDR2 YFSETQ. CDR3 length: 14 residues. Trimming shortened V by 2 bases and J by 5 bases, and 13 bases separated the two germline ends. The CDR3 spells CASSFNGGETEAFF. CDR3 bases: TGCGCCAGCAGCTTTAATGGGGGTGAGACTGAAGCTTTCTTT.

This clonotype was counted only a few times. This chain joins TRBV18 and TRBJ2-5; D call uncertain. The CDR3 runs 14 residues. V lost 3 bases and J lost 1, with 9 bases in between. Per the germline V gene, CDR1 is KGHSH and CDR2 is LQKENI. CDR3 protein: CASSPVQAQETQYF. The CDR3 DNA is TGTGCCAGCTCACCGGTCCAGGCCCAAGAGACCCAGTACTTC.

The chain is built from TRBV14 and TRBJ1-1; no clear D gene. Trimming took off 1 base at V and 1 base at J, with 13 bases between the two ends. The CDR3 covers 16 residues. Germline V CDR1 and CDR2: SGHDN, FVKESK. This CDR3 is CASSQVGGWGNTEAFF. CDR3 in DNA: TGTGCCAGCAGCCAAGTTGGAGGGTGGGGGAACACTGAAGCTTTCTTT. The variable domain in full, completed from reference TRBV14 and TRBJ1-1, reads EAGVTQFPSHSVIEKGQTVTLRCDPISGHDNLYWYRRVMGKEIKFLLHFVKESKQDESGMPNNRFLAERTGGTYSTLKVQPAELEDSGVYFCASSQVGGWGNTEAFFGQGTRLTVV.

The rearrangement links TRBV12-3 or TRBV12-4 to TRBJ1-2, with D possibly being TRBD1 (5 bases). Between the trimmed V and J ends, which lost 5 bases and 3 bases, there was a span of 10 bases. The CDR3 totals 13 residues. The CDR3: CASSPGTHYGYTF. As DNA, the CDR3 is TGTGCCAGCAGTCCGGGGACCCACTATGGCTACACCTTC.

In this sample, this clonotype turned up a few times. The rearrangement joins TRBV6-2 or TRBV6-3 to TRBJ2-6; D is uncertain. Trimming removed 6 bases from V and 0 bases from J, with 12 bases in between. CDR1 MNHEY and CDR2 SVGEGT come from the germline V gene. The CDR3 is 16 amino acids. CDR3 protein: CASSPYMSSGANVLTF. CDR3 nucleotides: TGTGCCAGCAGCCCCTATATGAGCTCTGGGGCCAACGTCCTGACTTTC.

The V gene is TRBV4-2, the J gene TRBJ1-4, with a tentative D call TRBD1 (6 bases). The CDR3 loop spans 14 amino acids. The ends were cut back, 3 bases at V and 3 bases at J, with 8 bases in the middle. Germline CDR1 is LGHNA and CDR2 is YNFKEQ. The CDR3 region has the DNA TGTGCCAGCAGCCAGGGGGGGCCTAATGAAAAACTGTTTTTT. Translation: CASSQGGPNEKLFF.

This chain connects TRBV5-6 to TRBJ2-5, with D unresolved. V was shortened by 0 bases and J by 5 bases, with 5 bases between the two germline ends. This CDR3 has 12 residues. The germline gives CDR1 SGHDT, CDR2 YYEEEE. CDR3 in amino acids: CASSLGYETQYF. The CDR3 DNA reads TGTGCCAGCAGCTTGGGATACGAGACCCAGTACTTC.

The gene calls are TRBV4-2 and TRBJ1-5; no reliable D call. The V gene lost 0 bases and the J gene lost 4 bases, with 7 bases spanning the gap. In germline, CDR1 is LGHNA, CDR2 YNFKEQ. The CDR3 covers 14 residues. CDR3 bases: TGTGCCAGCAGCCAAGATAACCAGAATCAGCCCCAGCATTTT. Encoded protein: CASSQDNQNQPQHF.

This clonotype has a handful of counts. The chain recombines TRBV5-1 with TRBJ1-2; TRBD1 matches 7 bases. The CDR3 is made up of 14 amino acids. Unmatched junction bases numbered 7, after V lost 4 bases and J lost 4 bases. Germline loops: CDR1 SGHRS, CDR2 YFSETQ. As DNA, the CDR3 is TGCGCCAGCAGCCCGGGACAGCCAAGCTATGGCTACACCTTC. It translates to CASSPGQPSYGYTF.

This clonotype was observed at least ten times. This CDR3 is CASGNQGADEQFF. DNA of the CDR3: TGCGCCAGCGGAAACCAGGGGGCTGATGAGCAGTTCTTC. J is TRBJ2-1 and V is TRBV5-1; 8 bases map to TRBD1. CDR3 length: 13 residues. The germline V gene has CDR1 SGHRS and CDR2 YFSETQ. The ends lost 7 bases at V and 8 bases at J; junction bases unmatched: 8.

This clonotype was detected only a few times. J is TRBJ2-2 and V is TRBV7-2; D unresolved. Germline lookup yields CDR1 SGHTA and CDR2 FQGNSA. The length of the CDR3 is 15 residues. Trimming removed 4 bases from V and 6 bases from J, with 15 bases in between. As DNA, the CDR3 is TGTGCCAGCAGCTCCGGGCTCCCCAAGGCCGGGGAGCTGTTTTTT. Its protein product is CASSSGLPKAGELFF.

The table lists this clonotype with a few counts. The chain couples TRBV5-5 to TRBJ2-7, with D perhaps TRBD2 (7 bases). This CDR3 is built from 17 residues. Trimming took 0 bases from V and 2 from J, leaving 18 bases between them. Germline CDR1 reads SGHKS; CDR2 reads YYEKEE (reference sequence). The CDR3 DNA reads TGTGCCAGCAGCTTGGCGGGGGGCCCTTATTCAACCTACGAGCAGTACTTC. It codes for CASSLAGGPYSTYEQYF.

A few counts support this clonotype. CDR3 protein: CASFPGGRNYGYTF. The CDR3 DNA sequence: TGTGCCAGCTTTCCTGGGGGCCGGAACTATGGCTACACCTTC. V gene TRBV6-6 combines with J gene TRBJ1-2, with a tentative D call TRBD1 (6 bases). CDR3 length: 14 residues. Trimming shortened V by 8 bases and J by 2 bases, and 15 bases separated the two germline ends. In germline, CDR1 is MNHNY, CDR2 SVGAGI (reference sequence).

This clonotype was seen at least ten times. The chain is built from TRBV5-1 and TRBJ2-1, with D possibly called TRBD1 or TRBD2 (5 bases each). The CDR3 is 15 residues long. Trimming pared 5 bases from V and 1 base from J, leaving 13 bases between. Germline-derived CDR1 and CDR2 are SGHRS and YFSETQ. CDR3 in amino acids: CASRPGTASYNEQFF. CDR3 nucleotide sequence: TGCGCCAGCAGACCCGGGACCGCGTCCTACAATGAGCAGTTCTTC.

The table lists this clonotype with a few counts. This chain uses TRBV5-1 with TRBJ2-1; D remains unclear. The CDR3 consists of 15 residues. V was trimmed by 2 bases and J by 0 bases, leaving 9 bases between them. CDR1 is SGHRS, CDR2 YFSETQ, per germline. DNA of the CDR3: TGCGCCAGCAGCTTAGAACACTTCTCCTACAATGAGCAGTTCTTC. It encodes CASSLEHFSYNEQFF.

In its sample, this clonotype was seen a few times. The V and J genes are TRBV5-1 and TRBJ2-7, with 8 positions matching TRBD1. Germline V CDR1 and CDR2: SGHRS, YFSETQ. V trimming: 3 bases; J trimming: 6 bases; junction bases outside the gene matches: 14. CDR3 length: 16 residues. CDR3 sequence: CASSSRSRGHDGEQYF. DNA of the CDR3: TGCGCCAGCAGCTCGCGAAGCAGGGGGCACGACGGCGAGCAGTACTTC.